This TCR beta chain was recorded in a study of shared clonotypes between healthy human individuals. Across the study: CD8 memory received one plate per donor, CD8 naive two, CD4 memory three and CD4 naive three.

The V gene lost 0 bases and the J gene lost 7 bases, with 13 bases spanning the gap. Germline CDR1 is LNHNV and CDR2 is YYDKDF (reference sequence). This CDR3 is 15 amino acids long. Over several immunoSEQ plates, each subset's genomic DNA was distributed in even portions. The protocol was immunoSEQ multiplex PCR, while the TCRdb copy is restricted to in-frame clones and leaves out a portion. The sample has approximately 2.1 million clones, 85% to 95% seen once. Overall study results and limits: Clonotypes shared by all four donors outscored non-shared clonotypes in generation probability.

Every donor, a Caucasian adult, lived in Nashville, Tennessee. With regard to this clone: Its antigen is still unknown.

V and J are TRBV15 and TRBJ1-5; tentatively, D is TRBD1 (6 bases). The source material was naive CD4+ T cells from PBMCs. Regarding subset: CD45RA+ positively selected. The receptor's source is a man aged 18 to 29 in good health. Some clones in this sample may be carry-over from other donors' samples. In nucleotides, the CDR3 is TGTGCCACCAGCAGAGATTCAGGGGTTGGGCAGCCCCAGCATTTT. It is translated as CATSRDSGVGQPQHF.